A selection of T cell receptor beta chains follows, all from one sample in a study of Tregs in tolerant kidney transplant recipients. Libraries were prepared by immunoSEQ multiplex PCR; TCRdb keeps only in-frame clonotypes and omits some of them. The sample holds 85,000 to 100,000 clones, approximately 93% seen once. The sequencing here drew on CD4+ T cells from blood, taken before the transplant. Receptors were obtained from a human donor who received a combined kidney and bone marrow transplant. Both conserved end residues are trimmed from each CDR3. The D gene is left open where the match is weak.

d_gene	v_gene	CDR3aa
TRBD2	TRBV18	ASSKGEGTYEQY
NA	TRBV30	AWTQLGLRETQY
NA	TRBV9	ASSVDSSYNSPLH
TRBD2	TRBV5-1	ASSRPHPGGAPDTQY
TRBD2	TRBV7-2	ASSLLAGSSTDTQY
TRBD1	TRBV5-5	ASSLSGGPYEQY
NA	TRBV7-2	ASSIYPQGHGYT
TRBD1	TRBV5-4	ASRRDSYNEQF
NA	TRBV21-1	ASSKDVRQFYGYT
TRBD2	TRBV9	ASSPSGAGGTLDTQY
TRBD1	TRBV5-1	ASSLPGQGFNEQY
NA	TRBV9	ASSVGMDTLTDTQY
TRBD1	TRBV5-1	ASSSGQGTDTQY
TRBD1	TRBV6-1	ASSEHRGAYNSPLH
TRBD2	TRBV11-2	ASSLGGSGPYEQY
TRBD2	TRBV5-1	ASSLGLAGEDTQY
TRBD1	TRBV18	ASSPDFGGTGAFYEQY
NA	TRBV19	ASSIDVLPYEQY
NA	TRBV9	ASSSGTPYNEQF
NA	TRBV2	ASFGGSSTDTQY
NA	TRBV30	AWSPLSGFMDYEQY
NA	TRBV7-2	ASSSSGSHYEQY
NA	TRBV25-1	ASSVAGERNEQF
NA	TRBV10-3	AISESRETQY
TRBD2	TRBV5-5	ASSLVLGLAVYEQY
TRBD1	TRBV19	ASGQGRRSTDTQY
NA	TRBV19	ASSIARVGDEQY
TRBD2	TRBV18	ASSPSGLAGVTGELF
NA	TRBV5-1	ASSLGQGNYGYT
NA	TRBV7-2	ASSPGHGNSPLH
NA	TRBV18	ASSPEASTDTQY
TRBD1	TRBV27	ASSSRGSTEAF
TRBD2	TRBV5-1	ASSSPSGNTGELF
TRBD2	TRBV2	ASILGTSGRSSTDTQY
NA	TRBV6-4	ASSDPLPGCEQY
TRBD1	TRBV5-1	ASSFSGTGLNIQY
TRBD1	TRBV19	ASSITGQGAQPQH
NA	TRBV10-3	AISVSRGRPSSTDTQY
NA	TRBV10-3	ASGGQVNTGELF
TRBD2	TRBV18	ASSPTGTSPEQY
NA	TRBV7-9	ASSPQQGSHTEAF
NA	TRBV5-1	ASSLALAASTDTQY
NA	TRBV7-6	ASSPQANGETQY
NA	TRBV7-9	AITERASSYNEQF
TRBD1	TRBV10-3	ATRPGQGDSNQPQH